This entry is about one T cell receptor beta chain. Its antigen is unknown. No qualities accompany the bases; no much larger clone lies one base away. CDR1 and CDR2 are read off the germline V gene as MGHRA and YSYEKL. V lost 2 bases and J lost 6 bases, and the count of bases not matched to a germline gene is 6. Counted from cysteine to phenylalanine, this CDR3 has 15 amino acids. The sequence is cut down to CDR3 DNA, 45 bases in frame from base 1. Genomic DNA was isolated from the sorted cells so that the TCRbeta CDR3 region could be sequenced. The immunoSEQ Assay was used to sequence the TCRbeta CDR3 regions. The source is immuneACCESS, and TCRdb retained only in-frame sequences with V and J called. Part of the clones is not carried over; for the studies checked, unresolved V genes explain less than half of this, and the remainder is unexplained. For this sample the table gives approximately 60,000 clones, of which roughly 84% were detected only once. Together, the top ten hold about 0.65% of the sample.

The data belong to a study of OX40 agonist ivuxolimab in advanced cancers. Regarding the complete study: The costimulatory receptor OX40 (CD134) was targeted by ivuxolimab, a fully human IgG2 agonistic monoclonal antibody. Intravenous ivuxolimab was administered to patients every 2 weeks at six dose levels: 0.01, 0.1, 0.3, 1.5, 3 and 10 mg/kg. Of the roughly 54 patients in dose escalation, about 20 had hepatocellular carcinoma, some 15 had melanoma, 9 had renal cell carcinoma and 9 had head and neck cancer. In the dose-escalation cohort, 82.7% of patients were male, and the mean age was around 60 years, with a range of about 23 to 85. Patients were allowed to have had prior anti-PD-1, anti-PD-L1 or anti-CTLA-4 therapy, and 40% to 45% of the dose-escalation patients had been treated with checkpoint inhibitors. Partial responses occurred in three dose-escalation patients, of whom one had hepatocellular carcinoma and two had cutaneous melanoma. The point of sequencing TCRbeta in the periphery was to test whether ivuxolimab changed TCR sequence diversity and drove clonal T-cell expansion. The paper describes the monotherapy dose-escalation part (N ≈ 51 patients) of the phase I trial of ivuxolimab.

Broad study findings and their caveats: At doses from 0.1 to 3.0 mg/kg, clonal expansion was seen in both CD4+ and CD8+ blood T cells between baseline and week 6. In the 0.1-3.0 mg/kg groups, partial responders had among the lowest normalized peripheral clonal expansion, particularly in CD8+ T cells. On average, CD8+ T cells showed more expanded clones than CD4+ T cells after ivuxolimab. Which antigens the clonally expanded peripheral T cells were specific for was not determined. Low levels of normalized T-cell clonal expansion were also seen in some patients who did not respond.

The trial excluded patients who had a history of autoimmune disease or who were on systemic immunosuppression. Peripheral blood for TCR sequencing was collected from all dose cohorts at baseline, on cycle 4 day 1, and on cycle 7 day 1. The samples were drawn from a first-in-human, open-label, multicenter phase I dose-escalation trial of ivuxolimab. Adults with locally advanced or metastatic melanoma, renal cell, hepatocellular, or head and neck squamous cell carcinoma were enrolled in the trial. Before TCR sequencing, CD4+ T cells and CD8+ T cells were sorted from peripheral blood as separate populations.

The sequence joins TRBV4-1 to TRBJ1-1; 10 junctional bases match TRBD1. The sample consisted of CD4+ or CD8+ T cells sorted from blood, taken in a trial of the OX40 agonist ivuxolimab. The source of this sequence is an adult with an advanced solid tumor such as melanoma, head and neck, liver or kidney cancer. Read as DNA, the sequence is TGCGCCAGCAGCCAACGAGCAGGGACAGGGGCTGAAGCTTTCTTT. It codes for CASSQRAGTGAEAFF.